This T cell receptor (beta chain) comes out of a study of shared clonotypes between healthy human individuals. Generated by immunoSEQ multiplex PCR, the TCRdb table keeps only in-frame clones and is missing some. Of 2 million to 2.5 million clones listed, under 97% were seen once; the top ten hold more than 0.1%. This CDR3 comprises 15 residues. V dropped 4 bases and J dropped 1 base, with 14 bases sitting between them. Germline V gene lookup returns CDR1 SGDLS and CDR2 YYNGEE. This clone appeared a few times. The chain joins TRBV9 to TRBJ1-2; D perhaps matches TRBD1 (6 bases). This TCR was sampled from a man between 18 and 35 years old in good health. The sequenced material came from naive CD4+ T cells sorted from blood. Subset specified: CD45RA+ positively selected. In DNA form, the CDR3 reads TGTGCCAGCAGCTCACAGGGTCACGGTAACTATGGCTACACCTTC. Its protein product is CASSSQGHGNYGYTF.